The text below deals with one T cell receptor beta chain. Its target is not known. The PCR had 60 Vbeta and 13 Jbeta primers. The method was immunoSEQ multiplex PCR; TCRdb's version includes in-frame clones alone and lacks a portion of them. This sample yields some 81,000 clones, of which 60% to 75% are seen a single time; around 10% belongs to the top ten. The data are from a study of cytomegalovirus exposure and HLA in healthy donors. In the study overall: Early released data had about 85 million unique TCRs, all coming from HLA-typed donors. Study-wide findings and caveats: DRB1 showed the most TCR associations and HLA-C the fewest in a later analysis, as rates varied by HLA locus. It was shown in a later analysis that HLA-associated TCR beta chains were more clonally expanded than other, equally common chains.

Sequencing was done on a sample of PBMCs. This receptor was obtained from a woman between 40 and 50 years old in good health and CMV-seropositive.

DNA for the CDR3: TGTGCCTGGAGTGGGGGGGAGGGTGGAAGATCCTACGAGCAGTACTTC. Amino acids: CAWSGGEGGRSYEQYF. The chain joins TRBV30 to TRBJ2-7; 7 bases match TRBD2. Germline V gene sequence: CDR1 GTSNPN, CDR2 SVGIG (reference sequence). V shed 1 base and J 1 base; nucleotides not matched to a gene: 10. The CDR3 has 16 residues.